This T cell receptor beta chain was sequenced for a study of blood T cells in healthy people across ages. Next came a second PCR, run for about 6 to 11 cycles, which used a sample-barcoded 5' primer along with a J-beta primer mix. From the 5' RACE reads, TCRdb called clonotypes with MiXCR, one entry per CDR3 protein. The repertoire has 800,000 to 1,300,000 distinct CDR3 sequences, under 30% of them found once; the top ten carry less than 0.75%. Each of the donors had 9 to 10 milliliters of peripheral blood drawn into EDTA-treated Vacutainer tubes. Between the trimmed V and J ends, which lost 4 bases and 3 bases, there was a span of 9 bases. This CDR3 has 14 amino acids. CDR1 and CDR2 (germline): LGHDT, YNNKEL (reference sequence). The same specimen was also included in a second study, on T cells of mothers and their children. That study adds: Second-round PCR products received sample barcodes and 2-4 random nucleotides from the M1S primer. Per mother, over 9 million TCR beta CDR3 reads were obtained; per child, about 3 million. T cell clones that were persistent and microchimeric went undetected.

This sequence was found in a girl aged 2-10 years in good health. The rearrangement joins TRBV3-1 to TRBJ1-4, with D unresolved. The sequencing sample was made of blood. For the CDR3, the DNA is TGTGCCAGCAGCCTTAGCCTGGCTAATGAAAAACTGTTTTTT. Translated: CASSLSLANEKLFF.